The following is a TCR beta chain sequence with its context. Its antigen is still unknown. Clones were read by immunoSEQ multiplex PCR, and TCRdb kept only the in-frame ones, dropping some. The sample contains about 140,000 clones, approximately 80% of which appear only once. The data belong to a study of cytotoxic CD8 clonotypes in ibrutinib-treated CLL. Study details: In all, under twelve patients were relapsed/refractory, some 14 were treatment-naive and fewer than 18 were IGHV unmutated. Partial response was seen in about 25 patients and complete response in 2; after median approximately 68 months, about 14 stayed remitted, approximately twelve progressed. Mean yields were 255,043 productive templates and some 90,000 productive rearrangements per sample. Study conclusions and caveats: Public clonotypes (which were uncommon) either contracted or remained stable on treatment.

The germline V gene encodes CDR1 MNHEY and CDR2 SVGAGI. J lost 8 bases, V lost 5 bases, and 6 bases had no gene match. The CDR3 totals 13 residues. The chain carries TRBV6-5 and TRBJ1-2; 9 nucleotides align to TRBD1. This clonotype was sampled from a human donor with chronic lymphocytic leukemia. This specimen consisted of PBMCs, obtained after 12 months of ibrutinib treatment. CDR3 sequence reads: CASSPRTGAGYTF. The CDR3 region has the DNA TGTGCCAGCAGTCCTCGGACAGGGGCGGGCTACACCTTC.